This T cell receptor (beta chain) was recorded in a study of blood T cell repertoires in COVID-19. Trimming cost V 5 bases and J 1 base; bases outside gene matches: 16. CDR1 is MNHEY, CDR2 SMNVEV, per germline (reference sequence). The CDR3 spans 19 residues. This clone was counted only a few times. Profiling relied on immunoSEQ multiplex PCR, and the TCRdb table lists in-frame clones only, not all of them. The sample lists 65,000 to 75,000 clones, about 83% occurring once. The rearrangement uses TRBV27 and TRBJ1-3; 8 bases fit TRBD1. This receptor was obtained from a man older than 75 with acute or convalescent COVID-19. The sample taken for sequencing was peripheral blood. The CDR3 is CASSPTGRGQLMSGNTIYF. CDR3 DNA sequence: TGTGCCAGCAGTCCCACGGGCAGGGGGCAATTGATGTCTGGAAACACCATATATTTT.